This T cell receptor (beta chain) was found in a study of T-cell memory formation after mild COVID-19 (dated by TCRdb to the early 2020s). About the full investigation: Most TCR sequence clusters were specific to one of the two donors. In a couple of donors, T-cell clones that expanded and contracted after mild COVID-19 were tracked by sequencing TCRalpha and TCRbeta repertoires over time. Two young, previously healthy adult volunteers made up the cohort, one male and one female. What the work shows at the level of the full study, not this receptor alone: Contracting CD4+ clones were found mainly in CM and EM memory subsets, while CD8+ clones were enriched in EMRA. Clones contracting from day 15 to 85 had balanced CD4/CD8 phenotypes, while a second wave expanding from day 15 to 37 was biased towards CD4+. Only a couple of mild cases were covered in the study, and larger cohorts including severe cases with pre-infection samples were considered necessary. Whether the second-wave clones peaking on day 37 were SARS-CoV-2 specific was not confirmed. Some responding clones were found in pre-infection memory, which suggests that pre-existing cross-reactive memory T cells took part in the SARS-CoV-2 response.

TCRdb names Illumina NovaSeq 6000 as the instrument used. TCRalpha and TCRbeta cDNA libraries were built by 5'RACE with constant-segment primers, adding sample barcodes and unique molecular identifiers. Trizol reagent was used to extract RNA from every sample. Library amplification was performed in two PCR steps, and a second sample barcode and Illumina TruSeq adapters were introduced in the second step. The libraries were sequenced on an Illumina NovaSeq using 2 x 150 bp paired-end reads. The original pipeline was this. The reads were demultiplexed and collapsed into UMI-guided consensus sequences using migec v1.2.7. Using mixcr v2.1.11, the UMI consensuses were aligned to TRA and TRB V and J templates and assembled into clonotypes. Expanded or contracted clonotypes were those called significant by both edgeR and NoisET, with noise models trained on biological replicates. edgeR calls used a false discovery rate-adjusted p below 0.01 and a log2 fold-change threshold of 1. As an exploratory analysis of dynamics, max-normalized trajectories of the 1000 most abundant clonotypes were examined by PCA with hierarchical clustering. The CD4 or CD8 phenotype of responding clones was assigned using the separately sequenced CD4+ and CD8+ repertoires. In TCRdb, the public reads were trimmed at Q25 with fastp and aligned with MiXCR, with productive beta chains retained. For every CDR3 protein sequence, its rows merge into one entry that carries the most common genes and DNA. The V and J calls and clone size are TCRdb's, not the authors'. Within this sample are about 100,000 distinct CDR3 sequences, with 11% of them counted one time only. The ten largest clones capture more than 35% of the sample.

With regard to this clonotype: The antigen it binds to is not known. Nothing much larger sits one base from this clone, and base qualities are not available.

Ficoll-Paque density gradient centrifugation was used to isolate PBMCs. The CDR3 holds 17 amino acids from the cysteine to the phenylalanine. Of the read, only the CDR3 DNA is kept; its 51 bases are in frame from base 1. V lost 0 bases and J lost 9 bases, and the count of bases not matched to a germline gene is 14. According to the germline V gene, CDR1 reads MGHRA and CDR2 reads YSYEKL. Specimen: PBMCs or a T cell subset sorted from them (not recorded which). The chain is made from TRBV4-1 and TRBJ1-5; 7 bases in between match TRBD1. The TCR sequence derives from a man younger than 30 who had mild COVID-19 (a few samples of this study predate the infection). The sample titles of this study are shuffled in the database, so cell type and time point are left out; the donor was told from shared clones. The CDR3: CASSQEDGTAQSGPQHF. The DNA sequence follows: TGCGCCAGCAGCCAAGAGGATGGGACAGCCCAAAGTGGGCCCCAGCATTTT.